This T cell receptor beta chain was observed in a study of T cell repertoires in cytomegalovirus infection. The wider study: CMV epitopes that were recently identified and HLA-C-restricted were used alongside well-studied HLA-B-restricted ones. A matching HLA type, together with CMV infection, was signaled by public TCR beta signatures. The study's findings and limits: CMV-specific TCR beta clonotypes restricted by HLA-C were the ones dominating the ex vivo response. Summed frequency of shared TCR beta families picked out CMV carriers who also had the relevant HLA.

The CDR3 loop spans 20 amino acids. J lost 0 bases, V lost 5 bases, and 16 bases had no gene match. The germline V gene has CDR1 DFQATT and CDR2 SNEGSKA (reference sequence). Comment on this clonotype: The antigen remains undetermined.

MiXCR, run by TCRdb on the reads, gives a single entry per CDR3 protein. The repertoire consists of some 200,000 distinct CDR3 sequences, with around two fifths occurring once and the leading ten covering roughly three fifths. This TCR came from a human donor in good health (CMV status not recorded). Some clones in this sample may be carry-over from other donors' samples. This sequence joins TRBV20-1 and TRBJ2-1, with 13 positions matching TRBD2. The sample was CD8+ T cells from cultured PBMCs, taken from culture after CMV antigen stimulation. The CDR3 region is CSAPRLAGTSGMSSYNEQFF. In DNA form, the CDR3 reads TGCAGTGCTCCCCGACTGGCGGGGACTAGCGGGATGAGCTCCTACAATGAGCAGTTCTTC.